The 3 T cell receptor beta chains below were found in one sample sequenced in a study of blood T cells in healthy people across ages. Combining a sample-barcoded 5' primer with a J-beta primer mix, a second PCR ran for roughly 7 to 12 cycles. Using its own MiXCR run on the 5' RACE reads, TCRdb lists one record per CDR3 protein. Found here are approximately 800,000 distinct CDR3 sequences, 45% to 70% of them singletons; the top ten hold roughly 25%. Input material: blood. Every receptor here comes from a man in his forties or fifties in good health.

The CDR3 DNA reads as TGTGCCAGCAGGCCTAATAGCGGTTACTCCTACAATGAGCAGTTCTTC. Amino acids: CASRPNSGYSYNEQFF. V gene TRBV7-2 combines with J gene TRBJ2-1, with D possibly matching TRBD2 (6 bases). CDR1 and CDR2 from the germline V gene are SGHTA and FQGNSA. V lost 6 bases, J lost 0 bases, and 15 bases lay in between. The CDR3 sequence is 16 residues long.

Concerning this clonotype: An end of the junction does not agree with germline; a read error may underlie this. The chain carries TRBV29-1 and TRBJ2-7; 10 bases agree with TRBD1. CDR3 size: 13 residues. Germline CDR1 and CDR2: SQVTM and ANQGSEA. The CDR3 sequence: CSVERDRGGERYF. The DNA for the CDR3 is TGCAGCGTTGAGAGGGACAGGGGCGGGGAGCGGTACTTC.

This clonotype was seen a handful of times. CDR3 in amino acids: CASSFGAHEQYF. Written as DNA, the CDR3 is TGTGCCAGCAGTTTCGGGGCCCACGAGCAGTACTTC. V and J are TRBV2 and TRBJ2-7, with D perhaps TRBD1 or TRBD2 (5 bases each). The CDR3 sequence is 12 residues long. The V and J ends lost 5 bases and 5 bases respectively, with 10 bases between them. Germline values: CDR1 SNHLY, CDR2 FYNNEI.